These 30 T cell receptor beta chains share one sample of origin, sequenced in a study of memory CD4+ T cells and cytomegalovirus serostatus. The method was immunoSEQ multiplex PCR; TCRdb's version includes in-frame clones alone and lacks a portion of them. The repertoire holds about 64,000 clones, with roughly three quarters as singletons. Single viable CD3+CD4+CD8-CD45RO+ cells were sorted as the memory CD4+ T cells. Sequenced input: memory CD4+ T cells from blood. Receptors were obtained from an adult in good health and CMV-seronegative.

The chain links TRBV2 to TRBJ1-5; tentative D call: TRBD1 (5 bases). The CDR3 consists of 13 residues. Germline V gene sequence: CDR1 SNHLY, CDR2 FYNNEI. The germline V and J ends were trimmed by 8 bases and 6 bases, with 14 bases remaining between them. The CDR3 region is CASGRGVAQPQHF. CDR3 DNA: TGTGCCAGCGGAAGAGGGGTGGCTCAGCCCCAGCATTTT.

The CDR3 DNA reads TGTGCCAGCAGCTTATCGGGACCATGGGGCTACACCTTC. The encoded protein is CASSLSGPWGYTF. The chain recombines TRBV7-9 with TRBJ1-2, with D possibly matching TRBD1 (5 bases). V was clipped by 2 bases and J by 8 bases, with 12 bases between them. There are 13 residues in the CDR3. Germline V gene data show CDR1 as SEHNR and CDR2 as FQNEAQ (reference sequence).

The genes are TRBV25-1 and TRBJ1-2; 9 nucleotides align to TRBD1. This CDR3 is 15 amino acids long. Per the germline V gene, CDR1 is MGHDK and CDR2 is SYGVNS. The J segment lost 3 bases and the V segment lost 6 bases, leaving 8 bases of the junction unmatched. CDR3 nucleotides: TGTGCCAGCAGCCTCAACAGGGGGCTTGACTATGGCTACACCTTC. Residues: CASSLNRGLDYGYTF.

The count of this clone is one. The genes are TRBV25-1 and TRBJ1-2; 7 bases match TRBD1. The J segment lost 5 bases and the V segment lost 6 bases, leaving 6 bases of the junction unmatched. CDR1 is MGHDK and CDR2 is SYGVNS in the germline V gene. The CDR3 is made up of 13 amino acids. The CDR3 DNA sequence: TGTGCCAGCAGCCCCGGGACAGATTATGGCTACACCTTC. It is translated as CASSPGTDYGYTF.

This clone has just one count. V gene TRBV4-1 combines with J gene TRBJ2-7; D is perhaps TRBD2 (6 bases). The germline CDR1 and CDR2 sequences are MGHRA and YSYEKL. The CDR3 is 14 residues long. Trimming took 6 bases from V and 3 from J, leaving 15 bases between them. This CDR3 reads CASRGTGAGYEQYF. The CDR3 nucleotides read TGCGCCAGCAGGGGAACGGGAGCCGGCTACGAGCAGTACTTC.

The rearrangement joins TRBV5-1 to TRBJ2-1; no reliable D call. Germline assignment: CDR1 SGHRS and CDR2 YFSETQ. Trimming stripped 4 bases from V and 1 base from J, with 6 bases between. There are 13 residues in the CDR3. In DNA, the CDR3 is TGCGCCAGCAGCGGCCCTTCCTACAATGAGCAGTTCTTC. Translation gives CASSGPSYNEQFF. The entire variable domain, with the rest obtained from reference TRBV5-1 and TRBJ2-1, is as follows: KAGVTQTPRYLIKTRGQQVTLSCSPISGHRSVSWYQQTPGQGLQFLFEYFSETQRNKGNFPGRFSGRQFSNSRSEMNVSTLELGDSALYLCASSGPSYNEQFFGPGTRLTVL.

The chain is built from TRBV5-1 and TRBJ1-2, with 7 bases aligning to TRBD1. This CDR3 contains 17 residues. The germline gives CDR1 SGHRS, CDR2 YFSETQ. V lost 0 bases to trimming and J lost 5 bases; unmatched junction nucleotides: 13. The chain's CDR3 is CASSLGIRLTGAYGYTF. CDR3 nucleotides: TGCGCCAGCAGCTTGGGGATTCGACTAACAGGGGCATATGGCTACACCTTC.

The chain is built from TRBV2 and TRBJ2-7; TRBD1 agrees at 7 bases. The germline V gene has CDR1 SNHLY and CDR2 FYNNEI. There are 19 residues in the CDR3. Trimming removed 7 bases from V and 1 base from J; junction bases left unmatched: 22. In nucleotides, the CDR3 is TGTGCCAGCACCCCGCTAAGGGGGCAGGGTAAGAGTGGATCCTACGAGCAGTACTTC. Amino acids: CASTPLRGQGKSGSYEQYF.

The CDR3 is CASSPGRADYGYTF. The CDR3 bases are TGTGCCAGCAGTCCAGGTCGAGCAGACTATGGCTACACCTTC. J is TRBJ1-2 and V is TRBV27; the D is unclear. The V and J ends lost 5 bases and 3 bases respectively, with 13 bases between them. The CDR3 sequence is 14 residues long. The V gene's germline CDR1 is MNHEY and CDR2 SMNVEV (reference sequence).

The V call is TRBV19, the J call TRBJ1-5; 9 bases map to TRBD1. The CDR3 sequence is 16 residues long. Germline trimming cut 0 bases from V and 5 bases from J; bases unmatched to any gene: 5. Germline values: CDR1 LNHDA, CDR2 SQIVND (reference sequence). In DNA, the CDR3 is TGTGCCAGTAGTATAGAGAGGACAGGGGTTCATCAGCCCCAGCATTTT. It codes for CASSIERTGVHQPQHF.

The CDR3 bases are TGTGCCAGCAGTTTTTGGGGGCAGCCCCAGCATTTT. Its protein is CASSFWGQPQHF. This chain links TRBV6-1 with TRBJ1-5; tentative D call: TRBD1 (5 bases). CDR3 length equals 12 residues. The V gene's germline CDR1 is MNHNS and CDR2 SASEGT. Trimming took 5 bases from V and 7 from J, leaving 9 bases between them.

This clone was counted a few times. This sequence joins TRBV12-1 and TRBJ1-1. TRBV12-1 is noted as a pseudogene. The CDR3 totals 15 residues. CDR3 residues: CASSFEVGGFTEAFF. CDR3 nucleotide sequence: TGTGCCAGCAGCTTTGAGGTCGGCGGATTCACTGAAGCTTTCTTT.

A few counts support this clone. The chain employs TRBV30 and TRBJ1-1; D gene ambiguous. The germline V and J ends were trimmed by 1 base and 0 bases, with 9 bases remaining between them. Germline-derived CDR1 and CDR2 are GTSNPN and SVGIG (reference sequence). The CDR3 has 14 amino acids. DNA for the CDR3: TGTGCCTGGAGTGCGTGGCACATGAACACTGAAGCTTTCTTT. It translates to CAWSAWHMNTEAFF.

The chain has TRBV4-2 and TRBJ2-5, with 8 positions matching TRBD2. J lost 2 bases, V lost 4 bases, and 3 bases had no gene match. Germline-derived CDR1 and CDR2 are LGHNA and YNFKEQ. The CDR3 is 14 amino acids. CDR3 bases: TGTGCCAGCAGCCTTAGCGGGACACAAGAGACCCAGTACTTC. Translation: CASSLSGTQETQYF.

The chain combines TRBV28 with TRBJ1-3; possible D gene TRBD1, 6 bases. Germline CDR1 is MDHEN and CDR2 is SYDVKM. The V and J ends lost 6 bases and 2 bases respectively, with 14 bases between them. This CDR3 region has 15 residues. The CDR3 DNA reads as TGTGCCAGCAGGGGGGGCGGAGGGGCTGGAAACACCATATATTTT. Its translation: CASRGGGGAGNTIYF. Combining the CDR3 with reference TRBV28 and TRBJ1-3 gives the whole variable domain DVKVTQSSRYLVKRTGEKVFLECVQDMDHENMFWYRQDPGLGLRLIYFSYDVKMKEKGDIPEGYSVSREKKERFSLILESASTNQTSMYLCASRGGGGAGNTIYFGEGSWLTVV.

This clone showed up just a few times. The chain recombines TRBV9 with TRBJ1-1; no clear D gene. V lost 0 bases and J lost 1, with 10 bases in between. CDR1 and CDR2 from the germline V gene are SGDLS and YYNGEE. The CDR3 is 15 residues long. The CDR3 region is CASSVDPGANTEAFF. The CDR3 coding sequence is TGTGCCAGCAGCGTAGATCCAGGCGCGAACACTGAAGCTTTCTTT. Looking up the rest from reference TRBV9 and TRBJ1-1 gives the full variable domain: DSGVTQTPKHLITATGQRVTLRCSPRSGDLSVYWYQQSLDQGLQFLIQYYNGEERAKGNILERFSAQQFPDLHSELNLSSLELGDSALYFCASSVDPGANTEAFFGQGTRLTVV.

The rearrangement uses TRBV28 and TRBJ2-3; D ambiguous. The germline CDR1 and CDR2 sequences are MDHEN and SYDVKM. V lost 5 bases and J 3 bases, leaving 9 bases between the germline ends. The CDR3 spans 13 residues. The CDR3 sequence: CASSDPVTDTQYF. The CDR3 region has the DNA TGTGCCAGCAGTGACCCCGTGACAGATACGCAGTATTTT. The complete variable domain, with remaining parts taken from reference TRBV28 and TRBJ2-3, reads DVKVTQSSRYLVKRTGEKVFLECVQDMDHENMFWYRQDPGLGLRLIYFSYDVKMKEKGDIPEGYSVSREKKERFSLILESASTNQTSMYLCASSDPVTDTQYFGPGTRLTVL.

This sequence joins TRBV6-1 and TRBJ2-6; no firm D call. Trimming removed 0 bases at V and 0 bases at J, with 12 bases between. CDR1 is MNHNS, CDR2 SASEGT, per germline. This CDR3 contains 18 residues. The CDR3 region is CASSEASRSSSGANVLTF. The CDR3 DNA sequence: TGTGCCAGCAGTGAAGCGTCGAGGTCCTCCTCTGGGGCCAACGTCCTGACTTTC.

The chain carries TRBV5-4 and TRBJ2-2; 10 bases fit TRBD2. The CDR3 has 19 residues. In germline, CDR1 is SGHNT, CDR2 YYREEE (reference sequence). Trimming took 4 bases from V and 0 from J; bases not matched to a gene: 12. The CDR3 loop is CASSPRTSGTFANTGELFF. The CDR3 region has the DNA TGTGCCAGCAGCCCACGGACTAGCGGAACTTTCGCGAACACCGGGGAGCTGTTTTTT. The variable domain in full, with the rest retrieved from reference TRBV5-4 and TRBJ2-2, is ETGVTQSPTHLIKTRGQQVTLRCSSQSGHNTVSWYQQALGQGPQFIFQYYREEENGRGNFPPRFSGLQFPNYSSELNVNALELDDSALYLCASSPRTSGTFANTGELFFGEGSRLTVL.

The chain employs TRBV14 and TRBJ1-2; no clear D gene. Trimming removed 0 bases from V and 6 bases from J, with 11 bases in between. From germline, CDR1 is SGHDN and CDR2 FVKESK. The CDR3 spans 14 residues. As DNA, the CDR3 is TGTGCCAGCAGCCAAGACAGGATCGCCAATGGCTACACCTTC. This sequence encodes CASSQDRIANGYTF.

The V and J genes are TRBV11-2 and TRBJ2-3; no clear D. The CDR3 loop spans 14 amino acids. Trimming stripped 7 bases from V and 1 base from J, with 12 bases between. CDR1 SGHAT and CDR2 FQNNGV come from the germline V gene. The CDR3 loop reads CASTEVSRTDTQYF. DNA for the CDR3: TGTGCCAGCACCGAGGTTAGTCGCACAGATACGCAGTATTTT.

The rearrangement uses TRBV15 and TRBJ1-4, with TRBD1 identical over 10 bases. Trimming took 4 bases from V and 5 from J; bases not matched to a gene: 4. CDR1 is LNHNV and CDR2 is YYDKDF in the germline V gene (reference sequence). This CDR3 has 15 amino acids. Written as DNA, the CDR3 is TGTGCCACCAGCAAGGACAGGGGGTTCAATGAAAAACTGTTTTTT. Protein sequence: CATSKDRGFNEKLFF.

The gene calls are TRBV11-3 and TRBJ1-1; possibly TRBD1 for D (5 bases). The CDR3 runs 14 residues. Germline assignment: CDR1 SGHNT and CDR2 YENEEA. The V end was cut by 6 bases, the J end by 0 bases, with 11 bases between. The CDR3 spells CASSFGGVNTEAFF. The CDR3 coding sequence is TGTGCCAGCAGTTTCGGGGGGGTGAACACTGAAGCTTTCTTT.

This chain joins TRBV11-2 and TRBJ1-6; no reliable D call. Germline lookup yields CDR1 SGHAT and CDR2 FQNNGV. V was cut by 8 bases and J by 0 bases, with 11 bases left in between. This CDR3 has 15 amino acids. The CDR3 DNA is TGTGCCAGCTCTCTGGGCAGCTCCTATAATTCACCCCTCCACTTT. This codes for CASSLGSSYNSPLHF.

This rearrangement joins TRBV5-6 to TRBJ2-5; D gene ambiguous. The J call may be in error: the DNA end matches TRBJ2-7 better. The CDR3 consists of 12 residues. CDR1 SGHDT and CDR2 YYEEEE come from the germline V gene. This CDR3 is CASSLGTYEQYF. For the CDR3, the DNA is TGTGCCAGCAGCTTGGGGACCTACGAGCAGTACTTC.

The V and J genes are TRBV28 and TRBJ1-2; D uncertain. Germline V lookup: CDR1 MDHEN, CDR2 SYDVKM. Trimming removed 1 base at V and 4 bases at J, with 7 bases between. The CDR3 covers 13 residues. The CDR3 bases are TGTGCCAGCAGTTTATCCAGATCCTATGGCTACACCTTC. Its protein product is CASSLSRSYGYTF.

This chain uses TRBV7-3 with TRBJ1-2; perhaps TRBD1 as D (5 bases). The germline CDR1 and CDR2 sequences are SGHTA and FQGTGA. The length of the CDR3 is 13 residues. V was cut by 1 base and J by 8 bases, with 11 bases left in between. CDR3 bases: TGTGCCAGCAGCTTAATTGGGGGGATGGGCTACACCTTC. It encodes CASSLIGGMGYTF. Filled out from reference TRBV7-3 and TRBJ1-2, the complete variable domain reads GAGVSQTPSNKVTEKGKYVELRCDPISGHTALYWYRQSLGQGPEFLIYFQGTGAADDSGLPNDRFFAVRPEGSVSTLKIQRTERGDSAVYLCASSLIGGMGYTFGSGTRLTVV.

This chain joins TRBV30 and TRBJ2-5, with D perhaps given as TRBD1 or TRBD2 (7 bases each). Between the trimmed V and J ends, which lost 5 bases and 4 bases, there was a span of 17 bases. CDR1 is GTSNPN and CDR2 is SVGIG in the germline V gene (reference sequence). The CDR3 extends over 14 amino acids. The DNA for the CDR3 is TGTGCCTGGGGTAGCGTCAGGGGGGGAGAGACCCAGTACTTC. As protein: CAWGSVRGGETQYF.

This clone has only a few counts. J is TRBJ2-7 and V is TRBV6-5; 7 bases line up with TRBD1. The V gene's germline CDR1 is MNHEY and CDR2 SVGAGI. The CDR3 covers 14 residues. The V segment lost 5 bases and the J segment 3 bases; nucleotides outside the gene matches: 7. CDR3: CASSTRQGYYEQYF. For the CDR3, the DNA is TGTGCCAGCAGTACCAGACAGGGCTACTACGAGCAGTACTTC.

The table lists this clone with a few counts. This chain uses TRBV28 with TRBJ2-6; D may be TRBD1 (8 bases). Germline CDR1 reads MDHEN; CDR2 reads SYDVKM. The CDR3 consists of 14 residues. V was shortened by 6 bases and J by 8 bases, with 14 bases between the two germline ends. The CDR3 reads CASRDRGGTNVLTF. The CDR3 DNA sequence: TGTGCCAGCAGAGACAGGGGAGGGACCAACGTCCTGACTTTC.